Shown below are 22 T cell receptor beta chains from a single sample sequenced in a study of blood T cell repertoires in COVID-19. Some clones are missing from TCRdb's copy, which holds only in-frame ones; the method was immunoSEQ multiplex PCR. The sample holds under 250,000 clones, about 85% seen once. Sequencing was carried out using peripheral blood. These receptor sequences come from a man in his fifties who had recovered from COVID-19.

The chain links TRBV6-1 to TRBJ1-1; D is perhaps TRBD1 (5 bases). The CDR3 extends over 14 amino acids. With 3 bases removed from V and 0 bases from J, the gap between germline ends came to 8 bases. Germline V CDR1 and CDR2: MNHNS, SASEGT. In DNA form, the CDR3 reads TGTGCCAGCAGTGAGACAGAGATGAACACTGAAGCTTTCTTT. It encodes CASSETEMNTEAFF.

This chain connects TRBV29-1 to TRBJ1-2, with 8 bases fitting TRBD1. There are 11 residues in the CDR3. With V trimmed by 6 bases and J by 4 bases, 1 base remained unmatched. CDR1 SQVTM and CDR2 ANQGSEA come from the germline V gene. Written as DNA, the CDR3 is TGCAGCGTCGGACAGGGCTATGGCTACACCTTC. Protein product: CSVGQGYGYTF.

The chain recombines TRBV24-1 with TRBJ2-1, with 11 bases fitting TRBD2. CDR3 length: 16 residues. Germline CDR1 and CDR2: KGHDR and SFDVKD. Losses at the gene ends were 4 bases for V and 5 bases for J; bases not matched to a gene: 6. This CDR3 is CATSDRGTSGNNEQFF. The CDR3 DNA is TGTGCCACCAGTGACCGCGGGACTAGCGGAAACAATGAGCAGTTCTTC.

The gene calls are TRBV2 and TRBJ2-1; 12 bases agree with TRBD2. CDR3 length: 19 residues. Germline values: CDR1 SNHLY, CDR2 FYNNEI. V shed 0 bases and J 8 bases; nucleotides not matched to a gene: 14. In DNA, the CDR3 is TGTGCCAGCAGTGAAGCCAACGAAAGACTAGCGGGAGCCCAGGATGAGCAGTTCTTC. This translates into CASSEANERLAGAQDEQFF.

V is TRBV19 and J is TRBJ2-7; 8 bases fit TRBD1. The CDR3 is 14 residues long. V dropped 7 bases and J dropped 6; count of bases not matched to a gene: 11. The V gene's germline CDR1 is LNHDA and CDR2 SQIVND (reference sequence). CDR3 amino acids: CASKAGQGAFEQYF. The DNA for the CDR3 is TGTGCCAGTAAGGCAGGGCAGGGGGCTTTCGAGCAGTACTTC.

The chain carries TRBV7-9 and TRBJ1-2, with no clear D. Trimming removed 3 bases from V and 4 bases from J, with 12 bases in between. The CDR3 consists of 14 residues. The germline gives CDR1 SEHNR, CDR2 FQNEAQ (reference sequence). DNA for the CDR3: TGTGCCAGCAGCTTCCCGGAGTGGTCCTATGGCTACACCTTC. Its translation: CASSFPEWSYGYTF.

This sequence joins TRBV19 and TRBJ1-2; D remains ambiguous. The germline gives CDR1 LNHDA, CDR2 SQIVND (reference sequence). The CDR3 is made up of 15 amino acids. V gave up 3 bases and J gave up 2 bases, with 13 bases separating them. CDR3 DNA: TGTGCCAGTAGTATGGTTGGGGAGGCAAACTATGGCTACACCTTC. Translating gives CASSMVGEANYGYTF.

V and J are TRBV9 and TRBJ2-3; the match to TRBD1 covers 7 bases. Losses at the gene ends were 3 bases for V and 0 bases for J; bases not matched to a gene: 7. The germline V gene encodes CDR1 SGDLS and CDR2 YYNGEE. The CDR3 length is 16 residues. CDR3 nucleotides: TGTGCCAGCAGCGCATGGGACAGTTCTAGCACAGATACGCAGTATTTT. Its translation: CASSAWDSSSTDTQYF. The full variable domain, its missing parts supplied by reference TRBV9 and TRBJ2-3, is DSGVTQTPKHLITATGQRVTLRCSPRSGDLSVYWYQQSLDQGLQFLIQYYNGEERAKGNILERFSAQQFPDLHSELNLSSLELGDSALYFCASSAWDSSSTDTQYFGPGTRLTVL.

This clone was observed once. V usage is TRBV11-1 and J usage is TRBJ2-7; the D gene is possibly TRBD1 (5 bases). This CDR3 contains 13 residues. Germline V CDR1 and CDR2: SGHAT, FQDESV (reference sequence). V lost 2 bases and J lost 12, with 17 bases in between. The DNA of the CDR3 is TGTGCCAGCAGCTTATACGGCCCACAAGGGGTGTACTTC. Translated, it gives CASSLYGPQGVYF.

This clone is a singleton in its sample. The chain combines TRBV18 with TRBJ1-4, with 7 bases lining up with TRBD1. The CDR3 is 17 amino acids. Trimming took 3 bases from V and 8 from J; bases not matched to a gene: 15. Germline loops: CDR1 KGHSH, CDR2 LQKENI. CDR3 sequence: CASSPPGNRGGVEKLFF. The CDR3 nucleotides are TGTGCCAGCTCACCCCCTGGAAACAGGGGTGGGGTCGAAAAACTGTTTTTT.

V usage is TRBV3-1 (or the pseudogene TRBV3-2) and J usage is TRBJ2-1; 14 positions agree with TRBD2. Unmatched junction bases numbered 4, after V lost 6 bases and J lost 0 bases. Germline-derived CDR1 and CDR2 are LGHDT and YNNKEL (reference sequence). This CDR3 has 17 residues. In DNA form, the CDR3 reads TGTGCCAGCAGTAAAGGGACTAGCGGGAGCTCCTACAATGAGCAGTTCTTC. This encodes CASSKGTSGSSYNEQFF.

The chain is built from TRBV19 and TRBJ1-1, with 7 nucleotides matching TRBD1. Germline CDR1 reads LNHDA; CDR2 reads SQIVND (reference sequence). Trimming took 6 bases from V and 7 from J; bases not matched to a gene: 8. The CDR3 runs to 13 residues. The CDR3 sequence: CASRSGTELEAFF. The CDR3 DNA reads as TGTGCCAGTAGGTCTGGGACAGAACTTGAAGCTTTCTTT.

This chain connects TRBV5-1 to TRBJ2-5; 12 nucleotides match TRBD1. The CDR3 has 14 amino acids. The J segment lost 5 bases and the V segment lost 5 bases, leaving 4 bases of the junction unmatched. The germline V gene has CDR1 SGHRS and CDR2 YFSETQ. The CDR3 DNA is TGCGCCAGCAGGGGGACAGGGGGCTTGGAGACCCAGTACTTC. Translation gives CASRGTGGLETQYF.

The table lists this clone with many counts. The gene calls are TRBV7-9 and TRBJ1-5, with TRBD1 identical over 10 bases. Per germline, CDR1 SEHNR and CDR2 FQNEAQ (reference sequence). This CDR3 has 15 residues. V shed 0 bases, J shed 7 bases, and the junction held 3 bases outside the gene matches. CDR3 in DNA: TGTGCCAGCAGCTTAGCTGGGACAGGGGTGCAGCCCCAGCATTTT. Encoded protein: CASSLAGTGVQPQHF.

J is TRBJ1-5 and V is TRBV18; no definite D call. Germline CDR1 is KGHSH and CDR2 is LQKENI. The V end lost 3 bases, the J end lost 2 bases, and 8 bases lay between the germline ends. The CDR3 loop spans 14 amino acids. As DNA, the CDR3 is TGTGCCAGCTCACCCCAGTCCGGCAATCAGCCCCAGCATTTT. Residues: CASSPQSGNQPQHF. The full variable domain, completed using reference TRBV18 and TRBJ1-5, is NAGVMQNPRHLVRRRGQEARLRCSPMKGHSHVYWYRQLPEEGLKFMVYLQKENIIDESGMPKERFSAEFPKEGPSILRIQQVVRGDSAAYFCASSPQSGNQPQHFGDGTRLSIL.

This clone appeared a single time. The J gene is TRBJ1-4, the V gene TRBV5-4, with a possible D match to TRBD1 (6 bases). The CDR3 is 15 residues long. Germline V gene sequence: CDR1 SGHNT, CDR2 YYREEE (reference sequence). Trimming cost V 1 base and J 5 bases, with 12 bases left between them. The CDR3 spells CASSLSVQGNEKLFF. The CDR3 DNA reads TGTGCCAGCAGCTTGAGTGTCCAGGGGAATGAAAAACTGTTTTTT.

The chain recombines TRBV6-2 or TRBV6-3 with TRBJ2-2, with D unresolved. Germline V gene lookup returns CDR1 MNHEY and CDR2 SVGEGT. The CDR3 contains 12 residues. The V gene lost 5 bases and the J gene lost 3 bases, with 4 bases spanning the gap. CDR3 in DNA: TGTGCCAGCAGTCCCGACACCGGGGAGCTGTTTTTT. Its translation is CASSPDTGELFF.

A note on this clone: Because the CDR3's place on the DNA is in doubt, the DNA is left out and the CDR3 is given as listed by TCRdb. V and J are TRBV27 and TRBJ1-2; the DNA was not used to check the table's D call, TRBD1. CDR1 is MNHEY, CDR2 SMNVEV, per germline (reference sequence). From its first to its last residue, the CDR3 has 15 amino acids. CDR3 region: CASSFLAGGNYGYTF.

The chain joins TRBV19 to TRBJ1-5; a possible D gene is TRBD1 (5 bases). Per germline, CDR1 LNHDA and CDR2 SQIVND (reference sequence). The V and J ends lost 2 bases and 2 bases respectively, with 16 bases between them. The CDR3 has 17 amino acids. CDR3 residues: CASSITQGMYGNQPQHF. CDR3 DNA sequence: TGTGCCAGTAGTATAACCCAGGGTATGTATGGCAATCAGCCCCAGCATTTT.

The sample holds a few counts of this clone. The CDR3 DNA follows: TGTGCCAGCAGTGCGGGTACCGGGGAGCTGTTTTTT. Its translation is CASSAGTGELFF. The chain links TRBV12-3 or TRBV12-4 to TRBJ2-2; D perhaps matches TRBD2 (5 bases). Trimming removed 5 bases from V and 5 bases from J, with 6 bases in between. The CDR3 has 12 amino acids.

This clone was seen a few times. The chain recombines TRBV2 with TRBJ1-5; tentative D call: TRBD1 (5 bases). V lost 4 bases to trimming and J lost 1 base, with 11 bases between them. CDR1 and CDR2 (germline): SNHLY, FYNNEI. The CDR3 covers 15 residues. This CDR3 is CASSVGGLSNQPQHF. The CDR3, as DNA: TGTGCCAGCAGTGTTGGGGGGTTGAGCAATCAGCCCCAGCATTTT.

V is TRBV3-1 (or the pseudogene TRBV3-2) and J is TRBJ2-1; 9 bases agree with TRBD2. V trimming: 4 bases; J trimming: 4 bases; junction bases outside the gene matches: 8. The CDR3 is made up of 16 amino acids. Germline CDR1 and CDR2: LGHDT and YNNKEL (reference sequence). CDR3 sequence: CASSPRLAELYNEQFF. The DNA for the CDR3 is TGTGCCAGCAGCCCTAGACTAGCGGAACTTTACAATGAGCAGTTCTTC.